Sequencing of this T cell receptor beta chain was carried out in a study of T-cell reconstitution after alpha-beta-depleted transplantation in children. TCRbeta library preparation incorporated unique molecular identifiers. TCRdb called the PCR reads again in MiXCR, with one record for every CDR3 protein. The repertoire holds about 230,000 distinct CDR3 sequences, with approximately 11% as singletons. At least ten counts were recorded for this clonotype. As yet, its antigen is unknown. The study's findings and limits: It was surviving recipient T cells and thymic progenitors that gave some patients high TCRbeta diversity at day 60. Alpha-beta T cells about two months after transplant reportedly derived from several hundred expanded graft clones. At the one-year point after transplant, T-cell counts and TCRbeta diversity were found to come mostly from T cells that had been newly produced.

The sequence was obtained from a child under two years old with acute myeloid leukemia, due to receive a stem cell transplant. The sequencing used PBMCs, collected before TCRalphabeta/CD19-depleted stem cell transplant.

CDR3 residues: CASSEGGDGYTF. The DNA for the CDR3 is TGTGCCAGCAGTGAAGGGGGAGATGGCTACACCTTC. V is TRBV6-1 and J is TRBJ1-2, with unresolved D. The germline V gene encodes CDR1 MNHNS and CDR2 SASEGT. V lost 1 base, J lost 6 bases, and 6 bases lay in between. CDR3 length equals 12 residues.